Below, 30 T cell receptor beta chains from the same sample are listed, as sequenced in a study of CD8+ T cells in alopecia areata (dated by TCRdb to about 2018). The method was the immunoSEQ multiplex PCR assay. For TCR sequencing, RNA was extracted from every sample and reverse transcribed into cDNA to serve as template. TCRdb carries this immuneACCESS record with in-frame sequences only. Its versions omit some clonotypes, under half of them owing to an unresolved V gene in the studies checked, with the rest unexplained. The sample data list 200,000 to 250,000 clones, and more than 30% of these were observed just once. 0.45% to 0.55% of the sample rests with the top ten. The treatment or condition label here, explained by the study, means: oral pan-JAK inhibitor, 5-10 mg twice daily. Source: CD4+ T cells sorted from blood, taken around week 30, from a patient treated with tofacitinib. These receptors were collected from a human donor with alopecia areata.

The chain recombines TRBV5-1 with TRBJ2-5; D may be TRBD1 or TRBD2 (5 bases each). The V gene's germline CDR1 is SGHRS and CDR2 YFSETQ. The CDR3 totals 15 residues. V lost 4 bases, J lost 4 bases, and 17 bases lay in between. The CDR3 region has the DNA TGCGCCAGCAGCCCGGGGACCCGCAGCGCAGAGACCCAGTACTTC. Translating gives CASSPGTRSAETQYF.

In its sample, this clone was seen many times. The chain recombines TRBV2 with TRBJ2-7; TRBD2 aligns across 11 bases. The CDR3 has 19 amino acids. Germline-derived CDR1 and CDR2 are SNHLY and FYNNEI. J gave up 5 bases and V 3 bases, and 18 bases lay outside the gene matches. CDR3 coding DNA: TGTGCCAGCAGTGATCTTGGGGCCTATAGCGGGAGGGATGGAGACGAGCAGTACTTC. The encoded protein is CASSDLGAYSGRDGDEQYF.

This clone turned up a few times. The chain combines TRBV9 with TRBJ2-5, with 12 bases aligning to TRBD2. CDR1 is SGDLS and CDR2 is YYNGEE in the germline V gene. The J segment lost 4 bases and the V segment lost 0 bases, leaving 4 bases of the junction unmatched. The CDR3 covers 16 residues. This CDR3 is CASSVETSGSRETQYF. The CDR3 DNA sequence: TGTGCCAGCAGCGTAGAGACTAGCGGGAGTCGAGAGACCCAGTACTTC.

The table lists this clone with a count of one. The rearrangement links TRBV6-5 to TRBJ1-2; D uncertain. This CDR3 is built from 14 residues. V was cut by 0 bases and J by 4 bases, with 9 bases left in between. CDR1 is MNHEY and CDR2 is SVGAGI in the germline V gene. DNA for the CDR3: TGTGCCAGCAGTTACTCTAAACCTTCCTATGGCTACACCTTC. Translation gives CASSYSKPSYGYTF.

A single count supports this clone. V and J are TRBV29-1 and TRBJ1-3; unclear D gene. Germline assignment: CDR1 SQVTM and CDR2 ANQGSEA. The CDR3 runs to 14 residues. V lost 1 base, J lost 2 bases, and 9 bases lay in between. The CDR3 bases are TGCAGCGTTGAAGTTGGCACCGCTGGAAACACCATATATTTT. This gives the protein CSVEVGTAGNTIYF.

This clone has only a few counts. The CDR3 nucleotides read TGTGCCAGCAGTGACAGGGGAGGCACTGAAGCTTTCTTT. Translation: CASSDRGGTEAFF. The J gene is TRBJ1-1, the V gene TRBV6-1; the D gene is possibly TRBD1 (6 bases). The germline CDR1 and CDR2 sequences are MNHNS and SASEGT. Trimming removed 3 bases at V and 4 bases at J, with 9 bases between. The CDR3 extends over 13 amino acids.

CDR3 DNA sequence: TGTGCCAGCAGCTTAGTCCCAGGGGACACTGAAGCTTTCTTT. Residues: CASSLVPGDTEAFF. V gene TRBV7-9 combines with J gene TRBJ1-1; a weak D match, TRBD1 (6 bases). The V gene's germline CDR1 is SEHNR and CDR2 FQNEAQ (reference sequence). The CDR3 totals 14 residues. Trimming took off 1 base at V and 3 bases at J, with 9 bases between the two ends. Variable domain in full (rest from reference TRBV7-9 and TRBJ1-1): DTGVSQNPRHKITKRGQNVTFRCDPISEHNRLYWYRQTLGQGPEFLTYFQNEAQLEKSRLLSDRFSAERPKGSFSTLEIQRTEQGDSAMYLCASSLVPGDTEAFFGQGTRLTVV.

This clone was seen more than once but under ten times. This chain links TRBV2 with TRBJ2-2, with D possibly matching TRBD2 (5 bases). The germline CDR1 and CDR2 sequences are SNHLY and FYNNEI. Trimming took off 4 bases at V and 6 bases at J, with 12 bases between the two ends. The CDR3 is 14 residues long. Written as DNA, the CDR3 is TGTGCCAGCAGTGGGGGAGTCTTCGCCGGGGAGCTGTTTTTT. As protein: CASSGGVFAGELFF.

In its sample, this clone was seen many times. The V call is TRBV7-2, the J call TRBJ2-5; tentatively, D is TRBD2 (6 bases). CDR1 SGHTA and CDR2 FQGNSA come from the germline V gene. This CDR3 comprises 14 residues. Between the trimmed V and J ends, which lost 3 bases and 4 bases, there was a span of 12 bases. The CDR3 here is CASSFWGGAETQYF. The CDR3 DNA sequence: TGTGCCAGCAGCTTTTGGGGCGGGGCAGAGACCCAGTACTTC.

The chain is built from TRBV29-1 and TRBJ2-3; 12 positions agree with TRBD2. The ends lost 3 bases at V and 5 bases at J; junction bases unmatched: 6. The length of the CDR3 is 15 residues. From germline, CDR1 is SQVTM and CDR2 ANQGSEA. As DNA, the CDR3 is TGCAGCGTTGAGGGCCGACTAGCGGGGGAAGATACGCAGTATTTT. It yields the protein CSVEGRLAGEDTQYF.

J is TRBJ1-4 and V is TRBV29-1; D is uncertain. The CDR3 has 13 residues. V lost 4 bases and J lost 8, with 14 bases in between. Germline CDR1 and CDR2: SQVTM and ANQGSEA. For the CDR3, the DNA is TGCAGCGTTGTTGATCGAATGCGGGAAAAACTGTTTTTT. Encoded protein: CSVVDRMREKLFF.

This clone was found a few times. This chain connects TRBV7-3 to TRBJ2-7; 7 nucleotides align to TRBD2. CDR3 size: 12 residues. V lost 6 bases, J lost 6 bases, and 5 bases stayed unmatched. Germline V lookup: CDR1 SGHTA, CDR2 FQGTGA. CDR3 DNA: TGTGCCAGCAGGCCTCCGGGAGGCGAGCAGTACTTC. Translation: CASRPPGGEQYF.

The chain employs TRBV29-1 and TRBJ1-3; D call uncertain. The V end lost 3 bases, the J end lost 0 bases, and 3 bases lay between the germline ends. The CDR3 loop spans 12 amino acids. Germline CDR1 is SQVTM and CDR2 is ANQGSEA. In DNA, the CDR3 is TGCAGCGTTGACACCTCTGGAAACACCATATATTTT. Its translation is CSVDTSGNTIYF.

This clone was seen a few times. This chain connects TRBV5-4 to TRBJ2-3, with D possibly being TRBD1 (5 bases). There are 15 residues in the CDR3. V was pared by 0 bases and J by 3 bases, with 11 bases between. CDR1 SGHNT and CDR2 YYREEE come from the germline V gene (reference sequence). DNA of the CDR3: TGTGCCAGCAGCTTGGAAGACAGCCCGACAGATACGCAGTATTTT. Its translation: CASSLEDSPTDTQYF. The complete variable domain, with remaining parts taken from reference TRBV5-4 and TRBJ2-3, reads ETGVTQSPTHLIKTRGQQVTLRCSSQSGHNTVSWYQQALGQGPQFIFQYYREEENGRGNFPPRFSGLQFPNYSSELNVNALELDDSALYLCASSLEDSPTDTQYFGPGTRLTVL.

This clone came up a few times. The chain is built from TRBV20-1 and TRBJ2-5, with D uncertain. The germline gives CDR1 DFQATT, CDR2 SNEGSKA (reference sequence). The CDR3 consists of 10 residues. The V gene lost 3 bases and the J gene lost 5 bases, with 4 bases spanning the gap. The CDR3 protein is CSARAETQYF. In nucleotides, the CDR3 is TGCAGTGCTAGGGCGGAGACCCAGTACTTC.

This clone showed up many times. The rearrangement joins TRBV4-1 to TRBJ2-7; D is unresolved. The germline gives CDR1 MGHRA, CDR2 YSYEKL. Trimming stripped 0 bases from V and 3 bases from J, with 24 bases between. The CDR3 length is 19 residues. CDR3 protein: CASSQDGPPTPSAYYEQYF. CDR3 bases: TGCGCCAGCAGCCAAGACGGGCCTCCAACCCCATCAGCGTACTACGAGCAGTACTTC.

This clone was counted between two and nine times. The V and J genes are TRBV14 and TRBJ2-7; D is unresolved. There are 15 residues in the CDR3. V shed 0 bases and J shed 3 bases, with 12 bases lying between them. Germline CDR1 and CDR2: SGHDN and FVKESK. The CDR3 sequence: CASSQDRTFIYEQYF. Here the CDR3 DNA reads TGTGCCAGCAGCCAAGATCGGACGTTTATCTACGAGCAGTACTTC.

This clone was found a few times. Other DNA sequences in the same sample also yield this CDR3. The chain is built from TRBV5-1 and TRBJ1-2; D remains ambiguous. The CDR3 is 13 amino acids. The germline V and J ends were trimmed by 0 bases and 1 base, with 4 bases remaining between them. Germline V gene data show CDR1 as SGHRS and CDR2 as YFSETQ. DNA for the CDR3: TGCGCCAGCAGCTTGGACAGTAACTATGGCTACACCTTC. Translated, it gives CASSLDSNYGYTF.

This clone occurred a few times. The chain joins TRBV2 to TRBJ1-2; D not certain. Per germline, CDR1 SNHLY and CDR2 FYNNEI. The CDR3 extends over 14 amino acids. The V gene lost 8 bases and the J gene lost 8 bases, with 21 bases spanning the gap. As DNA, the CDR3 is TGTGCCAGCCTAGCAGCTATTACTCCGGAGGGCTACACCTTC. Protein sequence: CASLAAITPEGYTF. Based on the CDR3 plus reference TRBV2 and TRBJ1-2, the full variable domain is EPEVTQTPSHQVTQMGQEVILRCVPISNHLYFYWYRQILGQKVEFLVSFYNNEISEKSEIFDDQFSVERPDGSNFTLKIRSTKLEDSAMYFCASLAAITPEGYTFGSGTRLTVV.

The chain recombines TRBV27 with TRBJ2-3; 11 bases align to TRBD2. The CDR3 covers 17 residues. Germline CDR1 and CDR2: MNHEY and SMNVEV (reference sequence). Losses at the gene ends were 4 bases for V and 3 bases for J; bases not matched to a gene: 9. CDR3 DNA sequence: TGTGCCAGCAGTTCGGCTCCACTAGCGGGAGTAACAGATACGCAGTATTTT. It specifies CASSSAPLAGVTDTQYF.

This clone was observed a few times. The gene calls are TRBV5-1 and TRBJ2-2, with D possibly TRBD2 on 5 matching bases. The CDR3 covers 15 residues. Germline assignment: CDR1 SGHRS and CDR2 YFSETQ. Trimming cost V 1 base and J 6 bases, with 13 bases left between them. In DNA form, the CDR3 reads TGCGCCAGCAGCTTGCTGCCCGGGGATGCCGGGGAGCTGTTTTTT. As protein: CASSLLPGDAGELFF.

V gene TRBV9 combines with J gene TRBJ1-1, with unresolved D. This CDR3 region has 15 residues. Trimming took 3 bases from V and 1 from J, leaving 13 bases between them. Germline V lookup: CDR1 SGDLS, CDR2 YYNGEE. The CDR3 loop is CASSAGLYSNTEAFF. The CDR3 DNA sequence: TGTGCCAGCAGCGCCGGCCTATATTCGAACACTGAAGCTTTCTTT.

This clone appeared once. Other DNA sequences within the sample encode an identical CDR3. The CDR3 nucleotides read TGCGCCAGCAGCTTGGATGGCAGCTATAACTATGGCTACACCTTC. Residues: CASSLDGSYNYGYTF. The chain employs TRBV5-1 and TRBJ1-2; D unresolved. Germline values: CDR1 SGHRS, CDR2 YFSETQ. The length of the CDR3 is 15 residues. V was clipped by 0 bases and J by 1 base, with 10 bases between them.

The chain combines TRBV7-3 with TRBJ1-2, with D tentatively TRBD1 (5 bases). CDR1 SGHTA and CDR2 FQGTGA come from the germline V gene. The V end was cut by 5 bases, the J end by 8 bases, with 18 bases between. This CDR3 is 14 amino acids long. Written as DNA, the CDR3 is TGTGCCAGCAGCACTGGGACCAGAGAAGTCGGCTACACCTTC. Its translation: CASSTGTREVGYTF.

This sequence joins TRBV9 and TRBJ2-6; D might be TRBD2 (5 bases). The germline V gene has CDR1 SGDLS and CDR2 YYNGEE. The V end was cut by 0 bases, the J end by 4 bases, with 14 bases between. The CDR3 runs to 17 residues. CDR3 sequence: CASSVGGNKMGANVLTF. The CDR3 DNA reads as TGTGCCAGCAGCGTAGGAGGGAACAAGATGGGGGCCAACGTCCTGACTTTC.

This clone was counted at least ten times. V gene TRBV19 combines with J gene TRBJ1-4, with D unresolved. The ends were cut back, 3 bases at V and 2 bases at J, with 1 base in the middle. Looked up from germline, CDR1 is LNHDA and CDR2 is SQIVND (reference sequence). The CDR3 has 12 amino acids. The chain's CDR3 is CASSITNEKLFF. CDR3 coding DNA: TGTGCCAGTAGTATCACTAATGAAAAACTGTTTTTT.

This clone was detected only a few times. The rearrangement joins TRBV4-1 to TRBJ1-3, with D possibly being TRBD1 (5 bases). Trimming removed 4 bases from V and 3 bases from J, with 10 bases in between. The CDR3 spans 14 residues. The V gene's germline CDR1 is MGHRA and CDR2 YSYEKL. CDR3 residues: CASSLGTVGNTIYF. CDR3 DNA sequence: TGCGCCAGCAGCCTCGGGACGGTTGGAAACACCATATATTTT.

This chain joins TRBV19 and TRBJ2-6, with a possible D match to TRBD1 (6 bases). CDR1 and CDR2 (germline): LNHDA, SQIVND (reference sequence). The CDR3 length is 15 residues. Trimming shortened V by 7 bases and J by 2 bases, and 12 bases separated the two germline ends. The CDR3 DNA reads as TGTGCCAGTAATGTTGGGGGCGCTGGGGCCAACGTCCTGACTTTC. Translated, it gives CASNVGGAGANVLTF.

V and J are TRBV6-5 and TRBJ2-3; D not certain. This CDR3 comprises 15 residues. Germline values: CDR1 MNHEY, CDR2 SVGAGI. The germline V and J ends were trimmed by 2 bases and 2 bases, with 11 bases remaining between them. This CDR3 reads CASSYEAGVTDTQYF. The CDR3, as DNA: TGTGCCAGCAGTTACGAGGCAGGAGTCACAGATACGCAGTATTTT.

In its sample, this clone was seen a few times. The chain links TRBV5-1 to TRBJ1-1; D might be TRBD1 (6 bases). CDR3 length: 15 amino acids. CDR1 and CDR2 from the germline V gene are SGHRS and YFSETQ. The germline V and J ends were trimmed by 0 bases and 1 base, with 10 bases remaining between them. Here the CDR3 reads CASSLDGQRNTEAFF. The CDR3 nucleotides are TGCGCCAGCAGCTTGGACGGACAGAGGAACACTGAAGCTTTCTTT.